The rows below give T cell receptor beta chains drawn from one sample of a study of T cell changes during pregnancy in multiple sclerosis. Data came from immunoSEQ multiplex PCR; TCRdb stores just in-frame clones and leaves some out. The table lists around 50,000 clones, 94% of them singletons. The starting material was CD4+ T cells from peripheral blood mononuclear cells, obtained in the first trimester of pregnancy. These receptors were obtained from a female donor with multiple sclerosis, enrolled in a pregnancy study. Each CDR3 is given with its conserved first and last residue. Fields, in order: D gene, clone size, V gene, J gene, CDR3 DNA, CDR3 protein. D genes are given only for firm matches. Clone size, where shown, is once, few, many, or a class for clones that have expanded.

.	once	TRBV7-2	TRBJ2-1	TGTGCCAGCAGCTTACGGGACAAACACAATGAGCAGTTCTTC	CASSLRDKHNEQFF
TRBD1	.	TRBV27	TRBJ2-7	TGTGCCAGCAGTTGGACAGGGGGCCACGAGCAGTACTTC	CASSWTGGHEQYF
TRBD2	.	TRBV14	TRBJ2-1	TGTGCCAGCAGCCAAGATATGATAGCGGGGGGGCCACGATTCTTC	CASSQDMIAGGPRFF
.	.	TRBV2	TRBJ1-1	TGTGCCAGCAGAAGGGAGGGGAGCACTGAAGCTTTCTTT	CASRREGSTEAFF
TRBD1	.	TRBV5-1	TRBJ1-2	TGCGCCAGCCTCCTACAGGGGGTTGGCTATGGCTACACCTTC	CASLLQGVGYGYTF
TRBD1	.	TRBV27	TRBJ1-6	TGTGCCAGCAGTTGGGACAGGGGAAGGAGTTCACCCCTCCACTTT	CASSWDRGRSSPLHF
TRBD1	.	TRBV11-2	TRBJ1-1	TGTGCCAGCAGCTTAGTAAGGGGACAGGTAGTGGAGAACACTGAAGCTTTCTTT	CASSLVRGQVVENTEAFF
TRBD1	.	TRBV2	TRBJ1-2	TGTGCCAGCAGTCCGGACAGGGGTGATGGCTACACCTTC	CASSPDRGDGYTF
.	.	TRBV9	TRBJ1-5	TGTGCCAGCAGCCCAGCGGTTTCGGATCAGCCCCAGCATTTT	CASSPAVSDQPQHF
.	.	TRBV6-1	TRBJ1-2	TGTGCCAGCAGTGAAACAGGGATTGGCTACACCTTC	CASSETGIGYTF
TRBD1	.	TRBV6-1	TRBJ1-5	TGTGCCAGCAGTGAAGCGCAGGGGGCGGATCAGCCCCAGCATTTT	CASSEAQGADQPQHF
.	once	TRBV15	TRBJ1-5	TGTGCCACCAGCAGATCTTCGACAATCCAGCCCCAGCATTTT	CATSRSSTIQPQHF
TRBD2	.	TRBV6-5	TRBJ2-7	TGTGCCAGCAGTTGGACTAGCGGGGAGACCTACGAGCAGTACTTC	CASSWTSGETYEQYF
TRBD1	.	TRBV10-1	TRBJ2-3	TGCGCCAGCAGTGAGCCGGGGACAGGGGAAGGAGCAGATACGCAGTATTTT	CASSEPGTGEGADTQYF
TRBD1	.	TRBV7-8	TRBJ2-5	TGTGCCAGCAGCAGAAGCAGGGGGCGAAGGGGAGAGACCCAGTACTTC	CASSRSRGRRGETQYF
.	.	TRBV25-1	TRBJ2-1	TGTGCCAGCTCCCCTTACAATGAGCAGTTCTTC	CASSPYNEQFF
.	.	TRBV4-1	TRBJ2-3	TGCGCCAGCAGCCAAGATAGCCGCACAGATACGCAGTATTTT	CASSQDSRTDTQYF
.	.	TRBV5-1	TRBJ1-2	TGCGCCAGCAGCTTGGATTTCGGAGGTGCTAACTATGGCTACACCTTC	CASSLDFGGANYGYTF
.	.	TRBV2	TRBJ1-3	TGTGCCAGCAGTGTGGTCAGAACTAGGAGCTCTGGAAACACCATATATTTT	CASSVVRTRSSGNTIYF
.	.	TRBV30	TRBJ1-2	TGTGCCTGGAGTCGGGGGGGACACCTTTATGGCTACACCTTC	CAWSRGGHLYGYTF
.	.	TRBV11-2	TRBJ1-5	TGTGCCAGCAGCTCCATCACAGGTGGCAATCAGCCCCAGCATTTT	CASSSITGGNQPQHF
TRBD2	.	TRBV6-6	TRBJ2-7	TGTGCCAGCACCGCCGGGACTACCCGGGGCGAGCAGTACTTC	CASTAGTTRGEQYF
TRBD2	.	TRBV10-3	TRBJ2-3	TGTGCCATCAGTGACGGGACTAGCGCATATACGCAGTATTTT	CAISDGTSAYTQYF
TRBD1	.	TRBV19	TRBJ2-7	TGTGCCAGTAGTATAATCCGGGACAGGGCTTACGAGCAGTACTTC	CASSIIRDRAYEQYF